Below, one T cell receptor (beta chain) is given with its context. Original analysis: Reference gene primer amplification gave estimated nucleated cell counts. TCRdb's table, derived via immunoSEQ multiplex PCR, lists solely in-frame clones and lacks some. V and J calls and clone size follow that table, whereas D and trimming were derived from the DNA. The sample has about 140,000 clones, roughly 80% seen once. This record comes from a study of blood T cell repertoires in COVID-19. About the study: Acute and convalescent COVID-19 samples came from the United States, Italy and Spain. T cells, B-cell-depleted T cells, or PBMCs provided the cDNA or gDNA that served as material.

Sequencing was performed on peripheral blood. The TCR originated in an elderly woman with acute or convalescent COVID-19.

The CDR3 here is CASRSQGNYGYTF. The CDR3 DNA is TGTGCCAGCAGGTCACAGGGAAACTATGGCTACACCTTC. The V and J genes are TRBV27 and TRBJ1-2; D perhaps matches TRBD1 (6 bases). With 6 bases removed from V and 2 bases from J, the gap between germline ends came to 10 bases. CDR3 length: 13 amino acids. CDR1 MNHEY and CDR2 SMNVEV come from the germline V gene (reference sequence).